Listed here is a single T cell receptor (beta chain). The study assigned cohorts using participant-reported clinical history. The source of the sample is a study of blood T cell repertoires in COVID-19. Repertoires were generated with immunoSEQ multiplex PCR, while TCRdb's copy carries only in-frame clones and drops some. The sample has around 160,000 clones, about 85% seen once. V gave up 7 bases and J gave up 6 bases; unmatched junction bases: 10. The CDR3 loop spans 15 amino acids. Germline CDR1 reads LNHDA; CDR2 reads SQIVND (reference sequence). The rearrangement links TRBV19 to TRBJ2-1; 9 bases are a match to TRBD2. What was sequenced was PBMCs or T cells enriched from blood (not recorded which). The sequence came from a woman in her thirties or forties who had been exposed to COVID-19. The DNA of the CDR3 is TGTGCCAGTAACACCGGGACTAGCTCGGGCAATGAGCAGTTCTTC. Encoded protein: CASNTGTSSGNEQFF.